The clone carrying this TCR beta chain was seen just once. V was trimmed by 3 bases and J by 0 bases, leaving 9 bases between them. The germline gives CDR1 MDHEN, CDR2 SYDVKM. This CDR3 contains 14 residues. Assay used: immunoSEQ multiplex PCR; TCRdb lists only in-frame clones, some missing. The table includes 40,000 to 50,000 clones, approximately 94% detected once. These data originate in a study of control samples from healthy donors and cancer patients. Sequences were obtained from blood. The clonotype was recovered from a man aged 55-75 years in good health. The chain has TRBV28 and TRBJ2-7; D is tentatively TRBD1 or TRBD2 (5 bases each). This chain's CDR3 is CASSFRDVSYEQYF. The CDR3 bases are TGTGCCAGCAGTTTCCGGGACGTCTCCTACGAGCAGTACTTC.